The source of this T cell receptor beta chain is a study of early T cells in non-severe SARS-CoV-2 infection. Study in general: Investigators sequenced bulk RNA drawn from unsorted whole blood, and chains remained unpaired. Study observations and caveats: Matches to VDJdb favored anti-spike CD8 responses and missed private and CD4 specificities.

Each single cDNA molecule received a unique molecular identifier. TCRdb reprocessed the 5' RACE reads via MiXCR and lists one record per CDR3 protein. The table lists 100,000 to 140,000 distinct CDR3 sequences, 11% of them singletons. Germline V CDR1 and CDR2: SGHDT, YYEEEE. V was clipped by 0 bases and J by 6 bases, with 8 bases between them. The CDR3 loop spans 13 amino acids. The table lists this clonotype with many counts. The antigen is not known. Source material: whole blood. The origin of this receptor is an adult who was a healthcare worker with PCR-confirmed SARS-CoV-2 infection or an uninfected control (not recorded which). The chain employs TRBV5-6 and TRBJ2-3; TRBD1 might be the D (5 bases). The CDR3 sequence is CASSLAPGDTQYF. As DNA, the CDR3 is TGTGCCAGCAGCTTGGCCCCAGGGGATACGCAGTATTTT.